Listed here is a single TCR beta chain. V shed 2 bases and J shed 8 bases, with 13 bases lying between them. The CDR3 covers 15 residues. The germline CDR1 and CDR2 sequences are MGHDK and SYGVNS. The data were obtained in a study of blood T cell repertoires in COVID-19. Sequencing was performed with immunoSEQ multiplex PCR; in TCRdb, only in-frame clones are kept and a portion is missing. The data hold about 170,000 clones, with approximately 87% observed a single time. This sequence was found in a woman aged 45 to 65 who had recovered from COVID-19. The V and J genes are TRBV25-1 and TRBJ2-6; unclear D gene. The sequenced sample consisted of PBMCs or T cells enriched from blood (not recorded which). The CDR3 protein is CASSETALVPNVLTF. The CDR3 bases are TGTGCCAGCAGTGAAACAGCTTTAGTCCCCAACGTCCTGACTTTC.